The clone carrying this T cell receptor (beta chain) showed up many times. Its antigen is unknown. As to time point: longitudinal time-point 2. Libraries used 2 million unsorted PBMCs kept frozen in RNAlater. This CDR3 is 15 amino acids long. From germline, CDR1 is DFQATT and CDR2 SNEGSKA (reference sequence). The germline V and J ends were trimmed by 0 bases and 5 bases, with 14 bases remaining between them. 5'RACE employing 10-nucleotide random UMIs yielded the cDNA. Sequencing of 15-18 subjects in each run yielded over 180 million TCR-beta sequences. MiXCR, run by TCRdb on the 5' RACE reads, gives a single entry per CDR3 protein. This repertoire shows fewer than 60,000 distinct CDR3 sequences, approximately 14% found once; its top ten account for 4.5% to 5.5%. This entry belongs to a study of neurological immune-mediated disorders. Findings of the study overall: Healthy controls had more TCR clonal expansion than multiple sclerosis, which showed the least, whereas HTLV-1-associated myelopathy showed the most.

Specimen: PBMCs. This receptor was identified in a male donor with HTLV-1-associated myelopathy (HAM/TSP). The chain has TRBV20-1 and TRBJ1-5; D gene unclear. CDR3 residues: CSARDSDWGDQPQHF. CDR3 sequence (DNA): TGCAGTGCTAGAGATTCGGACTGGGGAGATCAGCCCCAGCATTTT.